Listed below are T cell receptor beta chains from one sample, sequenced in a study of graft-versus-host responses after intestinal transplantation. Their recognized antigens are unknown. Libraries were prepared by immunoSEQ multiplex PCR; TCRdb keeps only in-frame clonotypes and omits some of them. The repertoire holds 90,000 to 130,000 clones, with more than 85% as singletons. The material was unstimulated CD8+ T cells sorted from spleen or lymph node cells, obtained before transplant. These receptors were taken from a human donor who was the organ donor for an intestinal transplant. Both conserved end residues are part of each CDR3. The order of the fields is J gene, V gene, CDR3 protein.

j_call: TRBJ2-7; v_call: TRBV7-9; cdr3_aa: CASSSSSRDRGAAYEQYF
j_call: TRBJ2-4; v_call: TRBV7-9; cdr3_aa: CASSLVGPRGLQNIQYF
j_call: TRBJ2-1; v_call: TRBV5-4; cdr3_aa: CASSLKRESYNEQFF
j_call: TRBJ2-7; v_call: TRBV13; cdr3_aa: CASSLGLGQQYF
j_call: -; v_call: TRBV5-4; cdr3_aa: CASPGDRGTYEQYF
j_call: TRBJ2-3; v_call: TRBV4-2; cdr3_aa: CASSREEGDTQYF
j_call: TRBJ1-1; v_call: TRBV7-8; cdr3_aa: CASKGDDTEAFF
j_call: TRBJ1-5; v_call: TRBV5-8; cdr3_aa: CASSVTTGGYQPQHF
j_call: TRBJ2-7; v_call: TRBV28; cdr3_aa: CASSLGGYEQYF
j_call: TRBJ2-1; v_call: TRBV27; cdr3_aa: CASSPPTSGRYNEQFF
j_call: TRBJ2-7; v_call: TRBV4-1; cdr3_aa: CASSQVFVGSYEQYF
j_call: TRBJ2-1; v_call: TRBV7-9; cdr3_aa: CASSFGGAGYNEQFF
j_call: TRBJ1-6; v_call: TRBV7-9; cdr3_aa: CASSPSGRFSSYNSPLHF
j_call: TRBJ2-7; v_call: TRBV30; cdr3_aa: CAWSPNGLATYEQYF
j_call: TRBJ2-1; v_call: TRBV6-5; cdr3_aa: CASSSDRGQDNEQFF
j_call: TRBJ2-1; v_call: TRBV4-1; cdr3_aa: CASSLRLAGVTYNEQFF
j_call: TRBJ2-2; v_call: TRBV6-4; cdr3_aa: CASNQVAGGDTGELFF
j_call: TRBJ2-1; v_call: TRBV4-1; cdr3_aa: CASRHHRGSYNEQFF
j_call: TRBJ1-5; v_call: TRBV7-8; cdr3_aa: CASSYTRDRGNQPQHF
j_call: TRBJ2-7; v_call: TRBV27; cdr3_aa: CASRSGRAPEQYF
j_call: TRBJ1-1; v_call: TRBV7-2; cdr3_aa: CASSLGGGTEAFF
j_call: TRBJ2-1; v_call: TRBV19; cdr3_aa: CASSIVETSGSGQFF
j_call: TRBJ2-7; v_call: TRBV5-5; cdr3_aa: CASSLLWGVYEQYF
j_call: TRBJ2-7; v_call: TRBV11-1; cdr3_aa: CASSSGHQSYEQYF
j_call: TRBJ2-7; v_call: TRBV5-6; cdr3_aa: CASRLAGAYEQYF
j_call: TRBJ2-2; v_call: TRBV5-8; cdr3_aa: CASSLVANTGELFF
j_call: TRBJ2-5; v_call: TRBV18; cdr3_aa: CASSPPHRHQETQYF
j_call: TRBJ2-7; v_call: TRBV18; cdr3_aa: CASSEQGYGAYEQYF
j_call: TRBJ1-3; v_call: TRBV9; cdr3_aa: CASDSGDSSGNTIYF
j_call: TRBJ2-5; v_call: TRBV7-2; cdr3_aa: CASSSAQAAETQYF
j_call: TRBJ2-3; v_call: TRBV7-9; cdr3_aa: CASSSNGDYSPDTQYF
j_call: TRBJ1-2; v_call: TRBV4-3; cdr3_aa: CASSPSRDGGYGYTF
j_call: TRBJ2-1; v_call: TRBV10-3; cdr3_aa: CAILSYNEQFF
j_call: TRBJ2-7; v_call: TRBV2; cdr3_aa: CASRSSGSYEQYF
j_call: TRBJ1-1; v_call: TRBV6-1; cdr3_aa: CASSEARGWRNTEAFF
j_call: TRBJ2-1; v_call: TRBV6-1; cdr3_aa: CASSESATSGFNEQFF
j_call: TRBJ2-3; v_call: TRBV4-3; cdr3_aa: CASSPTMGLAKYTDTDTQYF
j_call: TRBJ1-1; v_call: TRBV6-1; cdr3_aa: CASSEWGGGNTEAFF
j_call: TRBJ2-3; v_call: TRBV7-8; cdr3_aa: CASSRDGSGGRNTDTQYF
j_call: TRBJ2-7; v_call: TRBV9; cdr3_aa: CASSVGTGVYEQYF
j_call: TRBJ1-1; v_call: TRBV28; cdr3_aa: CASSLRLLKNTEAFF
j_call: TRBJ2-1; v_call: TRBV6-1; cdr3_aa: CAGARGNNEQFF
j_call: TRBJ1-5; v_call: TRBV7-9; cdr3_aa: CASSTLSQPQHF
j_call: TRBJ1-2; v_call: TRBV29-1; cdr3_aa: CSVERRGIDYGYTF